This TCR beta chain was captured in a study of T cell responses to AZD1222 COVID-19 vaccine. Study-level findings and limits: Close to half of spike-specific TCRs reportedly recognize unmutated variant regions. Increases in Spike-specific TCR breadth and depth were seen after two AZD1222 doses. The sample set comprised mostly white British donors with more females, and clonal diversity was possibly underestimated. Repertoire sampling occurred only after the peak T cell response.

Regarding this clone: What it binds is unknown.

The ends lost 4 bases at V and 5 bases at J; junction bases unmatched: 14. This CDR3 contains 16 residues. From germline, CDR1 is MGHRA and CDR2 YSYEKL. The table came from immunoSEQ multiplex PCR; TCRdb's copy has only in-frame clones and leaves some out. Seen here are about 160,000 clones, roughly 94% observed once, and the top ten hold about 4%. The source of this sequence is an adult in good health. Specimen: peripheral blood, collected on day 0 of MenACWY control vaccination. The rearrangement uses TRBV4-1 and TRBJ2-7; 7 bases agree with TRBD2. The CDR3 loop reads CASSPLGKREPHEQYF. CDR3 bases: TGCGCCAGCAGCCCACTTGGGAAGCGGGAACCCCACGAGCAGTACTTC.